This note documents a single T cell receptor (beta chain) sequence. Its cognate antigen is unknown. The sample belongs to a study of vaccination effects on CD4 cells after COVID-19. Study observations and caveats: Marked clonal contraction of infection- and vaccine-induced clones was seen late after vaccination.

Only in-frame clones appear in the TCRdb table, and some are missing; sequencing was by immunoSEQ multiplex PCR. The sample carries 20,000 to 25,000 clones, approximately 72% recorded once. The germline V gene encodes CDR1 LNHDA and CDR2 SQIVND (reference sequence). Trimming removed 6 bases at V and 4 bases at J, with 24 bases between. The CDR3 covers 17 residues. ViraFEST expansion of antigen-specific CD4+ T cells with viral peptide pools preceded sequencing. When nine to ten days of culture had elapsed, CD4+ T cells were isolated. Vaccinated participants had no history of SARS-CoV-2 infection and tested negative for nucleocapsid antibodies. Researchers reported culturing over 1.5 million PBMC in each well, adding 8 to 10 IU/ml IL-2 and 10 ug/ml peptides. On both days 3 and 7, half of the culture medium was replaced with IL-2 medium.

This TCR was recovered from a human donor who received a COVID-19 vaccine. The J gene is TRBJ1-1, the V gene TRBV19; a possible D gene is TRBD1 (5 bases). The sample consisted of CD4+ T cells from PBMCs cultured with HCoV-NL63 spike peptides, taken before COVID-19 vaccination. CDR3 amino acids: CASSRSGVGAGRTEAFF. In DNA, the CDR3 is TGTGCCAGTAGCCGAAGTGGAGTAGGGGCGGGGCGCACTGAAGCTTTCTTT.